The rows below give T cell receptor beta chains drawn from one sample of a study of blood T cell repertoires in COVID-19. Generated by immunoSEQ multiplex PCR, the TCRdb table keeps only in-frame clones and is missing some. The sample yields roughly 76,000 clones, around nine tenths seen once. Sequencing was done on a sample of peripheral blood. The source of these receptors is a woman at least 80 years old with active or convalescent COVID-19. The CDR3 runs from the conserved cysteine through the conserved F or W. Clone size is stated in some rows and not others, as once, few, many or a class when expanded.

TRBV6-6	-	CASRAGPSVEQYF
TRBV6-1	-	CASSETGPGELFF
TRBV6-5	-	CASWTVSGEKLFF
TRBV7-3	-	CASSLSRNEQFF
TRBV19	-	CASSPRAGAGTQYF
TRBV6-6	-	CASSYSRGNSPLHF
TRBV27	-	CASRLSFRSYEQYF
TRBV11-3	-	CASSLGTGGHGELFF
TRBV11-2	once	CASSLTLPAYEQYF
TRBV6-1	once	CASTEAEGTGGDGYTF
TRBV5-4	-	CASSVYNMNTEAFF
TRBV6-5	-	CASSTGAPWGSPLHF
TRBV6-6	-	CASSTYGAVADNEQFF
TRBV6-1	-	CASSEEGARSNQPQHF
TRBV5-4	-	CASSLLLAGGTDTQYF
TRBV3-1/TRBV3-2	-	CASSLGQGSAQYF
TRBV12-3/TRBV12-4	-	CASSFVEVHIQYF
TRBV7-2	-	CASRSDRAGEAFF
TRBV19	once	CASSDRDSNQPQHF
TRBV5-1	-	CASSLEGHQGGMNTEAFF
TRBV9	-	CASSVVSGSDTQYF
TRBV9	-	CASSVGTRGADTQYF
TRBV29-1	-	CSVGSGVGTEAFF
TRBV6-5	-	CASGGPSPLHF
TRBV19	-	CASTHLGGSNQPQHF
TRBV6-5	-	CASSYFSRASYNEQFF
TRBV9	-	CASSVGGLRPDQPQHF
TRBV19	-	CASSSPGQGTEKLFF
TRBV30	-	CAWSGMRGGAFQQPQHF
TRBV2	few	CASRETLNTGELFF
TRBV6-5	-	CASSDGLAGYEQYF
TRBV19	once	CASMVRARDTEAFF
TRBV18	-	CASSLGQRTTNYGYTF
TRBV6-5	-	CASCTGFGTEAFF
TRBV18	once	CASSPPQQGQQQYF
TRBV13	-	CASSLGFWGGTGSPYSNQPQHF
TRBV7-2	once	CASSSRTGPVSSPLHF
TRBV20-1	-	CSASHYNHPGEEAFF
TRBV2	-	CASSERTGKSGQPQHF
TRBV7-2	-	CATHIGGLEYNEQFF
TRBV11-3	-	CASSFTPFDSYSNQPQHF
TRBV5-1	-	CASSGQGTYGYTF
TRBV23-1	-	CASSQLVRGQRAILAKNIQYF
TRBV24-1	-	CATSPGSNTGELFF
TRBV19	-	CASSKLAGNTGELFF
TRBV6-2/TRBV6-3	once	CASSYSGLAGETQYF
TRBV10-3	-	CAISELQGQETQYF
TRBV19	-	CATSRQAYTGELFF
TRBV19	-	CASSTRQSQETQYF
TRBV5-6	-	CASSLYSGGFGSPLHF
TRBV7-2	-	CASSHDGGLQTQYF
TRBV3-1/TRBV3-2	-	CASSQEFPRDSGNTIYF